This T cell receptor (beta chain) was captured by sequencing in a study of CD8+ T cells in alopecia areata. Study-level results: Affected scalp, especially in alopecia totalis/universalis, had a higher clonality than normal scalp did.

Sequencing used cDNA as its template, made by extracting RNA and reverse transcribing it. Some clones are missing from TCRdb's copy, which holds only in-frame ones; the method was immunoSEQ multiplex PCR. This sample has 160,000 or so clones, with about 72% found just once. This clone turned up a few times. Antigen unknown. There are 13 residues in the CDR3. Germline V lookup: CDR1 SQVTM, CDR2 ANQGSEA. V shed 5 bases and J shed 2 bases, with 13 bases lying between them. The chain carries TRBV29-1 and TRBJ2-7; D unresolved. Here the sequenced sample was CD8+ T cells sorted from blood, taken at week 0. The receptor was isolated from a human donor with alopecia areata. CDR3 sequence reads: CSVCIETTYEQYF. The CDR3 nucleotides are TGCAGCGTTTGCATTGAGACGACCTACGAGCAGTACTTC.